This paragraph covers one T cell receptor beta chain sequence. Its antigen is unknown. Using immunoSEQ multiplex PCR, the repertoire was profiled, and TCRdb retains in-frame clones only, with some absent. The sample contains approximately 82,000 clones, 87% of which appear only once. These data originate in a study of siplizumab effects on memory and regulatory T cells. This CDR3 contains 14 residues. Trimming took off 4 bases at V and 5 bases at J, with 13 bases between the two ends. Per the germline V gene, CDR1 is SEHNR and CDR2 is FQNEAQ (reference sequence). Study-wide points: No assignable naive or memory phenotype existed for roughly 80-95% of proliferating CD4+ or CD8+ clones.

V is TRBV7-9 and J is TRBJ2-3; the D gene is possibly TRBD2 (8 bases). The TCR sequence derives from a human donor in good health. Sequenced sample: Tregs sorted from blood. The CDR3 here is CASSSGGGEDTQYF. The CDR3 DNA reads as TGTGCCAGCAGCTCGGGAGGGGGCGAAGATACGCAGTATTTT.